Here is one T cell receptor (beta chain) with its context. The V gene lost 2 bases and the J gene lost 2 bases, with 19 bases spanning the gap. CDR1 and CDR2 from the germline V gene are SGHTA and FQGNSA. The CDR3 totals 18 residues. TCRB transcripts that were expressed got sequenced, as all of the isolated RNA had been reverse transcribed. This table comes from immunoSEQ multiplex PCR, and its TCRdb copy is limited to in-frame clones, with some not included. Here the sample spans about 140,000 clones, about 10% being singletons. The entry originates in a study of beta chain features in type 1 diabetes. Stem cell-like memory, regulatory, central memory and naive CD4+ cells were sorted via CD45RO/CCR7/CD25/CD127/CD95/CD27.

The gene calls are TRBV7-2 and TRBJ1-3, with D possibly matching TRBD1 (6 bases). The clonotype comes from a man between 18 and 29 years old in good health. Source material: naive CD4+ T cells from blood. DNA of the CDR3: TGTGCCAGCAGCTTATATATAAGTCAACAGGGAACTGGAAACACCATATATTTT. Translating gives CASSLYISQQGTGNTIYF.